This TCR beta chain came from a study of cytomegalovirus exposure and HLA in healthy donors. General study points: Reported results showed that the classifier diagnosed cytomegalovirus status with high specificity and sensitivity. In vitro data verified three CMV-associated chains as specific for CMV antigens.

V was trimmed by 3 bases and J by 1 base, leaving 6 bases between them. Germline CDR1 reads LNHNV; CDR2 reads YYDKDF (reference sequence). The CDR3 has 13 amino acids. The assay was immunoSEQ multiplex PCR, and TCRdb's table has in-frame clones only and misses some. This sample yields some 59,000 clones, of which about 88% are seen a single time; roughly 15% belongs to the top ten. About this clone itself: Antigen: not known.

The chain couples TRBV15 to TRBJ1-1; D uncertain. This sequence originates from a woman between 18 and 29 years old in good health and CMV-seronegative. Sequenced sample: PBMCs. CDR3 residues: CATSRFSNTEAFF. The CDR3 nucleotides read TGTGCCACCAGCAGGTTCTCGAACACTGAAGCTTTCTTT.